The rows below give T cell receptor beta chains drawn from one sample of a study of shared clonotypes between healthy human individuals. Some clones are missing from TCRdb's copy, which holds only in-frame ones; the method was immunoSEQ multiplex PCR. The sample carries some 900,000 clones, more than 75% recorded once. Sequenced: memory CD4+ T cells sorted from blood. Receptors were obtained from a man in his late teens or twenties in good health. The CDR3 runs from the conserved cysteine through the conserved F or W. The D gene is left open where the match is weak. Size is omitted from some rows. Given values are once, few, many or a class for expanded clones.

J gene | V gene | D gene | clone size | CDR3 DNA | CDR3 protein
TRBJ2-3 | TRBV5-1 | TRBD1 | - | TGCGCCAGCAGCCCGGGACAGGGAGCGGGCACAGATACGCAGTATTTT | CASSPGQGAGTDTQYF
TRBJ1-1 | TRBV28 | - | - | TGTGCCAGCAGTTCCCCTCAGGATAGTGAAGCTTTCTTT | CASSSPQDSEAFF
TRBJ2-1 | TRBV5-1 | TRBD1 | - | TGCGCCAGCACAGTGACAGGGGGTGGAAATGAGCAGTTCTTC | CASTVTGGGNEQFF
TRBJ2-2 | TRBV27 | TRBD2 | - | TGTGCCAGCAGGAGCGGGAGTCGGGACACCGGGGAGCTGTTTTTT | CASRSGSRDTGELFF
TRBJ2-7 | TRBV7-2 | - | - | TGTGCCAGCAGTACCGACATCCCCCCCTACGAGCAGTACTTC | CASSTDIPPYEQYF
TRBJ2-7 | TRBV30 | - | - | TGTGCCTGGAGTGGGGGCGGCAGCTCCTACGAGCAGTACTTC | CAWSGGGSSYEQYF
TRBJ2-7 | TRBV14 | - | - | TGTGCCAGCAGCCCGGGGTTTTCCGAGCAGTACTTC | CASSPGFSEQYF
TRBJ2-3 | TRBV9 | - | - | TGTGCCAGCAGCGTAGATCTGGATACGGATACGCAGTATTTT | CASSVDLDTDTQYF
TRBJ1-2 | TRBV5-4 | - | once | TGTGCCAGCAGCCCCGCAGGGGAGAACTATGGCTACACCTTC | CASSPAGENYGYTF
TRBJ2-7 | TRBV9 | TRBD2 | - | TGTGCCAGCAGCGGTCCCGGACTAGGGACGTCAGCGCAGTACTTC | CASSGPGLGTSAQYF
TRBJ2-7 | TRBV2 | - | once | TGTGCCAGCAGGGGCCCGGGGATCCTCTCCTACGAGCAGTACTTC | CASRGPGILSYEQYF
TRBJ1-1 | TRBV18 | - | once | TGTGCCAGCTCACCACGCGCGGGTTCAAACACTGAAGCTTTCTTT | CASSPRAGSNTEAFF
TRBJ1-4 | TRBV5-1 | - | - | TGCGCCAGCAGCTTGCTTGGGGAAAAACTGTTTTTT | CASSLLGEKLFF
TRBJ2-2 | TRBV27 | TRBD2 | - | TGTGCCAGCAGTTTACTGGCTAGCGGCACCGGGGAGCTGTTTTTT | CASSLLASGTGELFF
TRBJ1-1 | TRBV2 | TRBD1 | - | TGTGCCAGCAGCCGGACAGGGCTAATGAACACTGAAGCTTTCTTT | CASSRTGLMNTEAFF
TRBJ2-4 | TRBV25-1 | - | - | TGTGCCAGCAGTGACTATCCCGGGGGCAAAAACATTCAGTACTTC | CASSDYPGGKNIQYF
TRBJ1-6 | TRBV7-9 | - | many | TGTGCCAGCAGCTTAGAGGGGCGGAATTCACCCCTCCACTTT | CASSLEGRNSPLHF
TRBJ2-1 | TRBV5-4 | TRBD2 | - | TGTGCCAGCAGCTGGGGGGGAGAGGGCAATGAGCAGTTCTTC | CASSWGGEGNEQFF
TRBJ1-1 | TRBV19 | - | - | TGTGCCAGTAGAGAGATACGGGAGAACACTGAAGCTTTCTTT | CASREIRENTEAFF
TRBJ2-7 | TRBV7-9 | TRBD1 | few | TGTGCCAGCAGCGAAGGGACAGAAAACTACGAGCAGTACTTC | CASSEGTENYEQYF
TRBJ2-3 | TRBV5-1 | - | - | TGCGCCAGCAGCCTGGGGGCTAGCGGCGCCACAGATACGCAGTATTTT | CASSLGASGATDTQYF
TRBJ2-6 | TRBV7-3 | - | - | TGTGCCAGCAGCTTAAACCACTTTCGGTTTGGGGCCAACGTCCTGACTTTC | CASSLNHFRFGANVLTF
TRBJ2-2 | TRBV10-1 | TRBD2 | once | TGCGCCAGCAGTGGCGGGACTACGAACACCGGGGAGCTGTTTTTT | CASSGGTTNTGELFF
TRBJ2-1 | TRBV5-4 | - | - | TGTGCCAGCAGCTTGGGGGCTCAGGGACCCAGCAGCCGTGAGCAGTTCTTC | CASSLGAQGPSSREQFF
TRBJ2-5 | TRBV27 | - | - | TGTGCCAGCAGTTTCCGAGAGACCCAGTACTTC | CASSFRETQYF
TRBJ1-5 | TRBV30 | - | few | TGTGCCTGGAGTGTAAGGGGCCCGAATCAGCCCCAGCATTTT | CAWSVRGPNQPQHF
TRBJ2-5 | TRBV6-5 | TRBD1 | once | TGTGCCAGCAGTCTTACAGGGGGCGAGACCCAGTACTTC | CASSLTGGETQYF
TRBJ1-2 | TRBV7-2 | - | - | TGTGCCAGCAGCTTAGAAAACGTGGGGGGCTACACCTTC | CASSLENVGGYTF
TRBJ2-3 | TRBV7-9 | - | - | TGTGCCAGCAGCCGATACAGGACTAACACAGATACGCAGTATTTT | CASSRYRTNTDTQYF
TRBJ1-1 | TRBV19 | TRBD1 | - | TGTGCCAGTAGTATAGTTTGGGACAGGGGTCGGAGCACTGAAGCTTTCTTT | CASSIVWDRGRSTEAFF
TRBJ2-3 | TRBV2 | TRBD1 | - | TGTGCCAGCAGCCCAGACAGGGCTAGCACAGATACGCAGTATTTT | CASSPDRASTDTQYF
TRBJ1-4 | TRBV7-9 | TRBD1 | - | TGTGCCAGCAGCTTAGACGGGACAGGGGTCGAAAAACTGTTTTTT | CASSLDGTGVEKLFF
TRBJ1-5 | TRBV7-2 | - | - | TGTGCCAGCAGTTGGGGGTCGAGCTCAAATCAGCCCCAGCATTTT | CASSWGSSSNQPQHF
TRBJ2-2 | TRBV6-4 | - | - | TGTGCCAGCAGTGCTGAGGGATTCGGCGGGGAGCTGTTTTTT | CASSAEGFGGELFF
TRBJ1-3 | TRBV6-5 | - | - | TGTGCCAGCAGTAATACTGGAAACACCATATATTTT | CASSNTGNTIYF
TRBJ2-7 | TRBV7-2 | TRBD2 | - | TGTGCCAGCAGCTTCCGACTAGCGGGAACCTACGAGCAGTACTTC | CASSFRLAGTYEQYF
TRBJ2-1 | TRBV9 | - | once | TGTGCCAGCAGCGTTTTTAGCGGCGAGCAGTTCTTC | CASSVFSGEQFF
TRBJ2-2 | TRBV9 | TRBD2 | once | TGTGCCAGCAGCGTAGGAGGGACTAGCTTTACCGGGGAGCTGTTTTTT | CASSVGGTSFTGELFF
TRBJ1-1 | TRBV7-2 | - | - | TGTGCCAGCAGCTTAGCGGGGGTAGGAGGTGAAGCTTTCTTT | CASSLAGVGGEAFF